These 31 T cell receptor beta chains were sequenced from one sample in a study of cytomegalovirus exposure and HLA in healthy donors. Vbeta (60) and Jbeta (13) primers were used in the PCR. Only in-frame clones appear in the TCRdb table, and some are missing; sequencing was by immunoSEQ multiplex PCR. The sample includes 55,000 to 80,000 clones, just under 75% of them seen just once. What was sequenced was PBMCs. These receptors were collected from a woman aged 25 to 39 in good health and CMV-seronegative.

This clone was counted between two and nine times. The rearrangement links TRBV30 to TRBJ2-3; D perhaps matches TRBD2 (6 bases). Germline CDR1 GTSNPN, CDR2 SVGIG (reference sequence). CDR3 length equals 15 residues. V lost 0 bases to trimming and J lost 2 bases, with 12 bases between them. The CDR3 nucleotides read TGTGCCTGGAGTGTGGTTAGCGGTACCACAGATACGCAGTATTTT. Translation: CAWSVVSGTTDTQYF.

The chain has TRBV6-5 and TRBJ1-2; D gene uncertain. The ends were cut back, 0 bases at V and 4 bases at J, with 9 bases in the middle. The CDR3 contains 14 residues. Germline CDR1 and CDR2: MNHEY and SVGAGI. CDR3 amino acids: CASSYSGGRYGYTF. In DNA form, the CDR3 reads TGTGCCAGCAGTTACTCCGGAGGCCGCTATGGCTACACCTTC.

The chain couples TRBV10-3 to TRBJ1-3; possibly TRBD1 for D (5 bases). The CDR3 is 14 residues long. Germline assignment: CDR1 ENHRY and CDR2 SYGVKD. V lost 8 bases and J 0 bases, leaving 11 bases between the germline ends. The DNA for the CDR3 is TGTGCCATCCGGTGGGACTTCTCTGGAAACACCATATATTTT. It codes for CAIRWDFSGNTIYF.

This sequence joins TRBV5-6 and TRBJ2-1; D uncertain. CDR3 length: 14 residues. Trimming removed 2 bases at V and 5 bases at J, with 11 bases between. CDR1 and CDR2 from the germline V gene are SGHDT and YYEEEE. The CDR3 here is CASSFRTEHNEQFF. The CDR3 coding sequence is TGTGCCAGCAGCTTTCGTACAGAACACAATGAGCAGTTCTTC.

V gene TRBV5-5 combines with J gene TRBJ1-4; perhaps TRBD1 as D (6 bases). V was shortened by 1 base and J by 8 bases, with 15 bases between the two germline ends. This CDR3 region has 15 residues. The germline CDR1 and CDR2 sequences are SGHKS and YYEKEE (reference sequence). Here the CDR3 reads CASSLWRGGEEKLFF. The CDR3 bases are TGTGCCAGCAGCTTGTGGCGAGGGGGGGAGGAAAAACTGTTTTTT.

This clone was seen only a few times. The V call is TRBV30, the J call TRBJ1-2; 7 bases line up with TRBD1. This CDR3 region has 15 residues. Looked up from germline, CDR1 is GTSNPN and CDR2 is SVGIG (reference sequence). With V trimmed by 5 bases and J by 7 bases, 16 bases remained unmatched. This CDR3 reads CAWGRNKGGDGGYTF. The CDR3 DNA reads TGTGCCTGGGGCCGAAACAAAGGGGGCGATGGTGGCTACACCTTC.

The CDR3 loop reads CASSSAVVMNTEAFF. CDR3 nucleotide sequence: TGTGCCAGTAGTTCAGCGGTCGTCATGAACACTGAAGCTTTCTTT. This chain connects TRBV19 to TRBJ1-1, with no clear D. Looked up from germline, CDR1 is LNHDA and CDR2 is SQIVND (reference sequence). Between the trimmed V and J ends, which lost 5 bases and 0 bases, there was a span of 13 bases. This CDR3 contains 15 residues.

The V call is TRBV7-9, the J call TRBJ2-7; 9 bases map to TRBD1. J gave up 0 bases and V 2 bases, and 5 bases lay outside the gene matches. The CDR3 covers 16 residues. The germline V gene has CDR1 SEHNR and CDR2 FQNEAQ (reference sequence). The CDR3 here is CASSLRGTGSSYEQYF. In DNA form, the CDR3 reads TGTGCCAGCAGCTTAAGGGGGACAGGGAGCTCCTACGAGCAGTACTTC.

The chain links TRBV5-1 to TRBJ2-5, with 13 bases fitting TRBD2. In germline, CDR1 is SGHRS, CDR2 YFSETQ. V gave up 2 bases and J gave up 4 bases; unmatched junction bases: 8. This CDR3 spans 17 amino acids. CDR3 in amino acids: CASSLVTSGRGGETQYF. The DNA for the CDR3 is TGCGCCAGCAGCTTAGTCACTAGCGGGAGGGGCGGAGAGACCCAGTACTTC.

In DNA form, the CDR3 reads TGTGCCTGGATTTCCAGTTATTTCGAAGCTTTCTTT. Protein sequence: CAWISSYFEAFF. The genes are TRBV30 and TRBJ1-1; no clear D gene. CDR1 is GTSNPN, CDR2 SVGIG, per germline (reference sequence). The length of the CDR3 is 12 residues. The germline V and J ends were trimmed by 4 bases and 8 bases, with 14 bases remaining between them.

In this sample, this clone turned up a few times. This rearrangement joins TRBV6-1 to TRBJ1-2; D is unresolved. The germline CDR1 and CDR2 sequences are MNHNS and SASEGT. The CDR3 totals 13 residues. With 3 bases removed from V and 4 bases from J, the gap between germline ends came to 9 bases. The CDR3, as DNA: TGTGCCAGCAGTGATAGACTGATCTATGGCTACACCTTC. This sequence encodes CASSDRLIYGYTF.

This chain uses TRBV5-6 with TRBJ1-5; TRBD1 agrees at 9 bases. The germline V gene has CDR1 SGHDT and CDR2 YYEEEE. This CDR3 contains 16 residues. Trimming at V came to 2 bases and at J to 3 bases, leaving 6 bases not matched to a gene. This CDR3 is CASSFTGGANNQPQHF. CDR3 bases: TGTGCCAGCAGCTTCACAGGGGGCGCGAACAATCAGCCCCAGCATTTT.

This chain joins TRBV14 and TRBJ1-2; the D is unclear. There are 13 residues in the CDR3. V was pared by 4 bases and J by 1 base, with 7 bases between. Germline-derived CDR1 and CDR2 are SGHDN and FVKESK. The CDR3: CASSLTNNYGYTF. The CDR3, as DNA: TGTGCCAGCAGCCTCACTAATAACTATGGCTACACCTTC.

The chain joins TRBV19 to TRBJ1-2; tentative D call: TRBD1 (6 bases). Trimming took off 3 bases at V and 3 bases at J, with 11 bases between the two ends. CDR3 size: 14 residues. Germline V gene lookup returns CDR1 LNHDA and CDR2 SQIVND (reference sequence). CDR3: CASSISTGYYGYTF. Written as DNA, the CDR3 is TGTGCCAGTAGTATCTCGACAGGATACTATGGCTACACCTTC. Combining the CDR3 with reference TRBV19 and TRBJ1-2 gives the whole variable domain DGGITQSPKYLFRKEGQNVTLSCEQNLNHDAMYWYRQDPGQGLRLIYYSQIVNDFQKGDIAEGYSVSREKKESFPLTVTSAQKNPTAFYLCASSISTGYYGYTFGSGTRLTVV.

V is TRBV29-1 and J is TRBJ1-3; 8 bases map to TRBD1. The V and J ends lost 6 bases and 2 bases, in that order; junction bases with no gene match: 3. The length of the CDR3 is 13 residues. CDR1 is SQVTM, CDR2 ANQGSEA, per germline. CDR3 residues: CSVAGQAGNTIYF. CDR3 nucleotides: TGCAGCGTGGCGGGACAGGCTGGAAACACCATATATTTT.

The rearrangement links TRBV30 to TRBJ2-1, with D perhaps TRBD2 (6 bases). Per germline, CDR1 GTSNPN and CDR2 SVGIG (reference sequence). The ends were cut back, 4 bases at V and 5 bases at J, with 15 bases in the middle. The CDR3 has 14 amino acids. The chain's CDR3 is CAWNDISGDNEQFF. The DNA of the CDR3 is TGTGCCTGGAATGATATTAGCGGCGACAATGAGCAGTTCTTC.

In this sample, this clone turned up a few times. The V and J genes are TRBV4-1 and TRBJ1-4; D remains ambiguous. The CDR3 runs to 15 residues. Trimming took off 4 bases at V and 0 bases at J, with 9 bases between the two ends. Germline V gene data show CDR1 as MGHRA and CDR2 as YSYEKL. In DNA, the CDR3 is TGCGCCAGCAGCCCGAGACATACAACTAATGAAAAACTGTTTTTT. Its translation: CASSPRHTTNEKLFF.

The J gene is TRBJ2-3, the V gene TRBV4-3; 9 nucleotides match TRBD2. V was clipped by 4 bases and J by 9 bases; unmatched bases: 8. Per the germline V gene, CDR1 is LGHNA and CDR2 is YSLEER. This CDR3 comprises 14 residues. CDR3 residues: CASSRKPGLATQYF. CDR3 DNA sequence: TGCGCCAGCAGCCGGAAACCGGGACTAGCCACGCAGTATTTT.

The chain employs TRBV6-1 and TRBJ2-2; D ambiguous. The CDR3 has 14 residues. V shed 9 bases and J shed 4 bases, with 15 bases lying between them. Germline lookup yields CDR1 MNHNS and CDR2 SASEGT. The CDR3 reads CASQSSRFTGELFF. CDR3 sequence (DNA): TGTGCCAGTCAGAGCTCTAGATTCACCGGGGAGCTGTTTTTT.

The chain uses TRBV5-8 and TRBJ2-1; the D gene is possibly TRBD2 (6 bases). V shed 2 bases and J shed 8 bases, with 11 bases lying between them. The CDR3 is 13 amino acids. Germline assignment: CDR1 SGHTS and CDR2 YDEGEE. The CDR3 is CASSFGRLDEQFF. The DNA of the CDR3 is TGTGCCAGCAGCTTCGGCAGACTAGATGAGCAGTTCTTC.

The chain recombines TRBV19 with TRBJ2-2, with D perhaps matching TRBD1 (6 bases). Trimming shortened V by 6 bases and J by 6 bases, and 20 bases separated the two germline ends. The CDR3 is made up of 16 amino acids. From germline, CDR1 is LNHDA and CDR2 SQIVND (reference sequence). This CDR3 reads CASSPLQGMGAGELFF. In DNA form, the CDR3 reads TGTGCCAGTAGCCCGTTGCAGGGGATGGGGGCCGGGGAGCTGTTTTTT.

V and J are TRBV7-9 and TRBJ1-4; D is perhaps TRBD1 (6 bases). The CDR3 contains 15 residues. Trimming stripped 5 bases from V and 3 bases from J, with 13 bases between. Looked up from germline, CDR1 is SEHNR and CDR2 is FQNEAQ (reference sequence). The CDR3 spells CASSKQGQANEKLFF. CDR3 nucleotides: TGTGCCAGCAGCAAACAGGGCCAGGCTAATGAAAAACTGTTTTTT.

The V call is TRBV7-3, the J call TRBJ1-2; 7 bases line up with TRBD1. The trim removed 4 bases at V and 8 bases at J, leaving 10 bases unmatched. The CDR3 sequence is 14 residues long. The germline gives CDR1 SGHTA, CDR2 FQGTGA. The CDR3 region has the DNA TGTGCCAGCAGCTCACTGACAGGGCCGAGCGGCTACACCTTC. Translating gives CASSSLTGPSGYTF.

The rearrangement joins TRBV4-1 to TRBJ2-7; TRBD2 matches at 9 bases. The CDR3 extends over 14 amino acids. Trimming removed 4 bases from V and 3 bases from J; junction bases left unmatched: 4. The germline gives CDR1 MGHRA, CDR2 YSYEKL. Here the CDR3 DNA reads TGCGCCAGCAGCCTAACGACTAGCGGCTACGAGCAGTACGTC. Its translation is CASSLTTSGYEQYV.

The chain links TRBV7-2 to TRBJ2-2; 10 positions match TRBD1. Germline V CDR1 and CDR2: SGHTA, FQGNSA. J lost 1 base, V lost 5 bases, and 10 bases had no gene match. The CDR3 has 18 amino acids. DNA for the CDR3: TGTGCCAGCAGCACTGGACAGGGGGAACTAAAGAACACCGGGGAGCTGTTTTTT. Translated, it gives CASSTGQGELKNTGELFF.

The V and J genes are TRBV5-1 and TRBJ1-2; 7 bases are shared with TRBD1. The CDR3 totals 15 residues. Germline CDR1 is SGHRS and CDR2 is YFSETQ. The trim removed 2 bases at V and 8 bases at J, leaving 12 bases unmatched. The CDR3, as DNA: TGCGCCAGCAGCTTAGGGGGCGAAGGGGTTGGGGGCTACACCTTC. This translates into CASSLGGEGVGGYTF.

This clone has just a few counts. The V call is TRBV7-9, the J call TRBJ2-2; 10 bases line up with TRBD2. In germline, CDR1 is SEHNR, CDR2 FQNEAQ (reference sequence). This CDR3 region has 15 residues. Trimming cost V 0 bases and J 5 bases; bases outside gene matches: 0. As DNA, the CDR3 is TGTGCCAGCAGCTTAGCTAGCGGGAGGACCGGGGAGCTGTTTTTT. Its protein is CASSLASGRTGELFF.

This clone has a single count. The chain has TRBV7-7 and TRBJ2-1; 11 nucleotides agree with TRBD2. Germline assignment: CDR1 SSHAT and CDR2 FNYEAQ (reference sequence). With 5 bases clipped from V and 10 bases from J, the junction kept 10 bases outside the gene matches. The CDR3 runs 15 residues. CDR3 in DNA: TGTGCCAGCAGCCTATCGACTAGCGGGGAGTCGGAGCAGTTCTTC. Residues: CASSLSTSGESEQFF.

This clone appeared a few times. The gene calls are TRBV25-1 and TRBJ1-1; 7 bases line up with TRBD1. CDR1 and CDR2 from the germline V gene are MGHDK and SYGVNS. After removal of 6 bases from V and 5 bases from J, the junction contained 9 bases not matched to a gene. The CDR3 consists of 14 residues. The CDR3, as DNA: TGTGCCAGCAGCCGACAGGGTGTAGGGACTGAAGCTTTCTTT. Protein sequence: CASSRQGVGTEAFF.

The CDR3 coding sequence is TGTGCCAGCAGTTCCTCCGGTGGCAGGCGCAATCAGCCCCAGCATTTT. It codes for CASSSSGGRRNQPQHF. The rearrangement links TRBV27 to TRBJ1-5; D not certain. Germline CDR1 and CDR2: MNHEY and SMNVEV (reference sequence). The V and J ends lost 4 bases and 2 bases respectively, with 15 bases between them. CDR3 length equals 16 residues.

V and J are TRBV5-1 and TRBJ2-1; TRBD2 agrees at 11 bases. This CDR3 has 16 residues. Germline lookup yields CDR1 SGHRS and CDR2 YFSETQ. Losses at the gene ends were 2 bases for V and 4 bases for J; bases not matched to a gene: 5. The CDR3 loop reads CASSFNSGRAYNEQFF. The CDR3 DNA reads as TGCGCCAGCAGCTTTAATAGCGGGAGGGCGTACAATGAGCAGTTCTTC.